This T cell receptor beta chain was captured by sequencing in a study of blood T cell repertoires in COVID-19. Here immunoSEQ multiplex PCR was the method, and the copy in TCRdb shows in-frame clones only, minus some. The data show about 64,000 clones, around 90% seen once. In its sample, this clone was seen once. V was shortened by 4 bases and J by 3 bases, with 15 bases between the two germline ends. The CDR3 length is 15 residues. CDR1 is SGHVS and CDR2 is FQNEAQ in the germline V gene. The sequence was obtained from a woman aged 40 to 50 who had recovered from COVID-19. Source material: PBMCs or T cells enriched from blood (not recorded which). The genes are TRBV7-8 and TRBJ1-1; D possibly corresponds to TRBD1 (6 bases). As DNA, the CDR3 is TGTGCCAGCAGCTACAGGGAAGGGGGTTACACTGAAGCTTTCTTT. The encoded protein is CASSYREGGYTEAFF.